A single sample gave rise to the 21 T cell receptor beta chains below, sequenced in a study of blood T cells in healthy people across ages. Through a sample-barcoded 5' primer and a J-beta primer mix, a second PCR was run for roughly 6 to 12 cycles. TCRdb reprocessed the 5' RACE reads via MiXCR and lists one record per CDR3 protein. Among 720,000 or so distinct CDR3 sequences listed, 40% to 45% were seen once. The sequencing input was blood. These receptors originate from a man older than 75 in good health.

This clonotype was counted only a few times. This chain connects TRBV28 to TRBJ2-1; D is perhaps TRBD1 (6 bases). The V gene's germline CDR1 is MDHEN and CDR2 SYDVKM. There are 13 residues in the CDR3. V lost 10 bases and J lost 8, with 18 bases in between. This chain's CDR3 is CATQGVAFYEQFF. Here the CDR3 DNA reads TGTGCCACACAGGGAGTAGCTTTCTATGAGCAGTTCTTC.

The sample holds a few counts of this clonotype. The gene calls are TRBV14 and TRBJ2-7, with D possibly being TRBD2 (5 bases). CDR1 is SGHDN, CDR2 FVKESK, per germline. Trimming removed 0 bases from V and 2 bases from J, with 8 bases in between. There are 14 residues in the CDR3. The CDR3 bases are TGTGCCAGCAGCCAAGATATGGGAGCCTACGAGCAGTACTTC. It yields the protein CASSQDMGAYEQYF.

This chain uses TRBV4-3 with TRBJ1-2; D uncertain. This CDR3 has 15 amino acids. V lost 4 bases, J lost 8 bases, and 20 bases lay in between. CDR1 and CDR2 from the germline V gene are LGHNA and YSLEER. The CDR3 DNA reads as TGCGCCAGCAGCCGAGGAACCGGGGTCCTCGGAGGCTACACCTTC. Protein product: CASSRGTGVLGGYTF.

In this sample, this clonotype turned up a few times. The chain combines TRBV30 with TRBJ1-2; TRBD1 matches 7 bases. The CDR3 is 12 amino acids. The junction had 2 bases not matched to a gene; V was cut back by 2 bases and J by 5 bases. Germline V CDR1 and CDR2: GTSNPN, SVGIG (reference sequence). CDR3 in DNA: TGTGCCTGGAGTAGGGACAGATATGGCTACACCTTC. This codes for CAWSRDRYGYTF.

This rearrangement joins TRBV7-8 to TRBJ2-7, with D perhaps TRBD2 (5 bases). Germline CDR1 is SGHVS and CDR2 is FQNEAQ. V gave up 5 bases and J gave up 3 bases, with 17 bases separating them. The CDR3 is made up of 15 amino acids. The chain's CDR3 is CASSGRRFGLYEQYF. In DNA, the CDR3 is TGTGCCAGCAGCGGACGGAGGTTTGGGCTCTACGAGCAGTACTTC.

The chain employs TRBV12-3 or TRBV12-4 and TRBJ2-5; the D gene is possibly TRBD2 (6 bases). The DNA end is more similar to TRBJ2-7, so the J call may be wrong. This CDR3 has 13 residues. The CDR3 sequence: CASRTGTQGEQYF. In DNA form, the CDR3 reads TGTGCCAGCAGAACCGGGACTCAAGGCGAGCAGTACTTC.

This chain connects TRBV7-8 to TRBJ2-7; 7 positions agree with TRBD1. The CDR3 runs 17 residues. Germline V gene sequence: CDR1 SGHVS, CDR2 FQNEAQ. With V trimmed by 3 bases and J by 6 bases, 17 bases remained unmatched. The CDR3 DNA is TGTGCCAGCAGCTTGGGGGAGAGGGGGCACACAACCTGCGAGCAGTACTTC. Its translation is CASSLGERGHTTCEQYF.

This clonotype was seen at least ten times. V and J are TRBV4-1 and TRBJ2-1; the match to TRBD1 covers 7 bases. After removal of 1 base from V and 2 bases from J, the junction contained 11 bases not matched to a gene. CDR1 is MGHRA, CDR2 YSYEKL, per germline. This CDR3 spans 18 amino acids. CDR3 residues: CASSQVLIRQGAYNEQFF. The CDR3, as DNA: TGCGCCAGCAGCCAAGTCCTTATCCGACAGGGAGCCTACAATGAGCAGTTCTTC.

The chain carries TRBV6-5 and TRBJ1-1; possibly TRBD1 for D (6 bases). V lost 6 bases, J lost 10 bases, and 21 bases lay in between. The length of the CDR3 is 14 residues. The germline V gene has CDR1 MNHEY and CDR2 SVGAGI. The CDR3 coding sequence is TGTGCCAGCAGCCAAAGGAGGGGGGCGCGGGTAGCTTTCTTT. It encodes CASSQRRGARVAFF.

The chain couples TRBV7-2 to TRBJ2-1, with 8 positions matching TRBD2. Germline CDR1 reads SGHTA; CDR2 reads FQGNSA. V shed 5 bases and J 8 bases; nucleotides not matched to a gene: 14. CDR3 length equals 16 residues. For the CDR3, the DNA is TGTGCCAGCAGCCCCTATCTGGGCGGGGGGCGTGATGAGCAGTTCTTC. It codes for CASSPYLGGGRDEQFF.

The CDR3 DNA reads as TGTGCCAGCAGCTCACCCACTAGCGGGGGATACCCGGGGCAGTATTTT. Protein sequence: CASSSPTSGGYPGQYF. The chain links TRBV9 to TRBJ2-3; TRBD2 matches 11 bases. V shed 4 bases, J shed 11 bases, and the junction held 15 bases outside the gene matches. CDR1 and CDR2 (germline): SGDLS, YYNGEE. The CDR3 is 16 residues long.

The chain has TRBV20-1 and TRBJ1-1; no firm D call. Trimming took off 1 base at V and 9 bases at J, with 9 bases between the two ends. Germline CDR1 is DFQATT and CDR2 is SNEGSKA (reference sequence). The CDR3 consists of 11 residues. Here the CDR3 reads CSARVRNQAFF. In DNA form, the CDR3 reads TGCAGTGCTAGAGTTAGGAATCAAGCTTTCTTT.

In this sample, this clonotype turned up once. This chain joins TRBV5-6 and TRBJ2-5; 7 bases map to TRBD1. The DNA end is a closer match to TRBJ2-7, so the J assignment may be wrong. Germline assignment: CDR1 SGHDT and CDR2 YYEEEE. This CDR3 is 15 amino acids long. The CDR3 here is CASSFPGTDNREQYF. DNA for the CDR3: TGTGCCAGCAGCTTTCCCGGGACAGATAACCGCGAGCAGTACTTC.

The chain joins TRBV7-9 to TRBJ1-1, with a tentative D call TRBD1 (5 bases). The CDR3 is 17 amino acids. V was trimmed by 5 bases and J by 3 bases, leaving 22 bases between them. Germline CDR1 SEHNR, CDR2 FQNEAQ (reference sequence). The CDR3 protein is CASSPLATVTSHTEAFF. The CDR3 DNA reads TGTGCCAGCAGCCCTTTGGCGACAGTGACCAGCCACACTGAAGCTTTCTTT.

Of note for this clonotype: At one end the junction does not follow the germline gene, possibly because of a read error. This chain links TRBV4-3 with TRBJ1-2, with 7 bases that match TRBD1. The germline CDR1 and CDR2 sequences are LGHNA and YSLEER. CDR3 length equals 14 residues. The CDR3 is CASKRDSGQDGYTF. In DNA, the CDR3 is TGCGCTAGCAAAAGGGACAGCGGCCAGGATGGCTACACCTTC.

The V call is TRBV5-1, the J call TRBJ1-1, with unresolved D. The CDR3 is 12 amino acids. V lost 0 bases and J lost 4, with 4 bases in between. Germline CDR1 and CDR2: SGHRS and YFSETQ. DNA for the CDR3: TGCGCCAGCAGCTTGGGACCCACTGAAGCTTTCTTT. The encoded protein is CASSLGPTEAFF.

This clonotype was found once. It may be a read error: a sequence one base away is much more abundant. V and J are TRBV6-6 and TRBJ2-1, with D tentatively TRBD1 (6 bases). The CDR3 consists of 13 residues. Germline loops: CDR1 MNHNY, CDR2 SVGAGI (reference sequence). V was clipped by 7 bases and J by 10 bases, with 17 bases between them. This CDR3 is CASTKPQGFEQFF. CDR3 in DNA: TGTGCCAGCACTAAACCACAGGGTTTCGAGCAGTTCTTC.

The CDR3 DNA reads as TGTGCCAGTGCTCAGGGGCACAATAACTACAATGAGCAGTTCTTC. This translates into CASAQGHNNYNEQFF. The chain couples TRBV7-3 to TRBJ2-1, with a possible D match to TRBD1 (6 bases). Trimming removed 9 bases from V and 3 bases from J, with 18 bases in between. This CDR3 has 15 residues. Germline V gene sequence: CDR1 SGHTA, CDR2 FQGTGA. Looking up the rest from reference TRBV7-3 and TRBJ2-1 gives the full variable domain: GAGVSQTPSNKVTEKGKYVELRCDPISGHTALYWYRQSLGQGPEFLIYFQGTGAADDSGLPNDRFFAVRPEGSVSTLKIQRTERGDSAVYLCASAQGHNNYNEQFFGPGTRLTVL.

In its sample, this clonotype was seen a few times. The chain joins TRBV27 to TRBJ1-2; 8 bases are shared with TRBD1. There are 15 residues in the CDR3. After removal of 5 bases from V and 5 bases from J, the junction contained 10 bases not matched to a gene. The germline V gene has CDR1 MNHEY and CDR2 SMNVEV (reference sequence). The CDR3 loop reads CASSIRTGPGYGYTF. DNA for the CDR3: TGTGCCAGCAGTATAAGGACAGGGCCGGGTTATGGCTACACCTTC.

CDR3 in amino acids: CASSLKRTYEQYF. Here the CDR3 DNA reads TGTGCCAGCAGTTTGAAACGGACCTACGAGCAGTACTTC. This sequence joins TRBV12-3 or TRBV12-4 and TRBJ2-7; D gene uncertain. With 3 bases removed from V and 2 bases from J, the gap between germline ends came to 8 bases. The CDR3 spans 13 residues.

This clonotype was counted only a few times. The chain carries TRBV5-1 and TRBJ2-4, with D possibly matching TRBD1 (6 bases). The CDR3 has 16 residues. Germline CDR1 is SGHRS and CDR2 is YFSETQ. V was shortened by 3 bases and J by 0 bases, with 13 bases between the two germline ends. CDR3 nucleotides: TGCGCCAGCAGCTCCGGGGACAAAATAGCCAAAAACATTCAGTACTTC. Its protein is CASSSGDKIAKNIQYF.